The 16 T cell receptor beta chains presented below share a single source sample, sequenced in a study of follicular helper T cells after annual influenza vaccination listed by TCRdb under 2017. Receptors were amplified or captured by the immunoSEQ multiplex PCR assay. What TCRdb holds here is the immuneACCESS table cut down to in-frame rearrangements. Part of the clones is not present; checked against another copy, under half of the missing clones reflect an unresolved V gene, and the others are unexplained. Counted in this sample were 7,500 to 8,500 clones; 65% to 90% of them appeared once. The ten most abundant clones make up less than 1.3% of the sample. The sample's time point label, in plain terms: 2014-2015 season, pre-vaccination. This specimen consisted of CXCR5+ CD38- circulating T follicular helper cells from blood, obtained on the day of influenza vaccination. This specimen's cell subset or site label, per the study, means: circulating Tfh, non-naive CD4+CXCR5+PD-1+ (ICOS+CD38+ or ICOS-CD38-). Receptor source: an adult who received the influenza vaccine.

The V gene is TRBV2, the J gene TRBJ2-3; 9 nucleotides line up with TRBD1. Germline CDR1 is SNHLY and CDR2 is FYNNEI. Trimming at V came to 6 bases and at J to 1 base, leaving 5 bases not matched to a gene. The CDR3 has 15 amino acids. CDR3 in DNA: TGTGCCAGCAGGCGACAGGGGGTTCGCACAGATACGCAGTATTTT. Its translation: CASRRQGVRTDTQYF.

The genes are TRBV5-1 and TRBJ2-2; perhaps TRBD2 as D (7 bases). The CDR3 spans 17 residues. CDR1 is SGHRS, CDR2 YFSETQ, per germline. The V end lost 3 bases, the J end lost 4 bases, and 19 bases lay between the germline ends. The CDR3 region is CASSWSVGGRITGELFF. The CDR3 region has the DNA TGCGCCAGCAGCTGGTCCGTCGGGGGGCGGATCACCGGGGAGCTGTTTTTT.

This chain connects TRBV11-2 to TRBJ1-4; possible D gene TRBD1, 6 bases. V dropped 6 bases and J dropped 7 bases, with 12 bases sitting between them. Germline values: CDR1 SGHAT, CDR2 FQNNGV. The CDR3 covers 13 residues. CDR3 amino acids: CASRIRGREKLFF. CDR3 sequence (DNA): TGTGCCAGCAGAATCAGGGGACGTGAAAAACTGTTTTTT.

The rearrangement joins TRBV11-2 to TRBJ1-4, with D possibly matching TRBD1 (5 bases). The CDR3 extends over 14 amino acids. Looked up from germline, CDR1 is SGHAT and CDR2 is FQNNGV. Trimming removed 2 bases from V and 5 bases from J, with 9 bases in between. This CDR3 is CASSLRRGNEKLFF. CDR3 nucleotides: TGTGCCAGCAGCTTACGACGGGGGAATGAAAAACTGTTTTTT.

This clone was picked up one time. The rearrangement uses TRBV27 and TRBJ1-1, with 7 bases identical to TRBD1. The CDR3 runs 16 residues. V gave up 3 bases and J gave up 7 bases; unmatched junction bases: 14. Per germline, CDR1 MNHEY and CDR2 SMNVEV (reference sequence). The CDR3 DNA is TGTGCCAGCAGTTTTCGGGGAGGGGGCAAGACAGGTGAAGCTTTCTTT. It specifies CASSFRGGGKTGEAFF.

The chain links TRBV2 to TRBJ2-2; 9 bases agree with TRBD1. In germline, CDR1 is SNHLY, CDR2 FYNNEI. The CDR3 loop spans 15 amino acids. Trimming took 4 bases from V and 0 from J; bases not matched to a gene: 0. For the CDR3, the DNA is TGTGCCAGCAGTGGACAGGGGGCGAACACCGGGGAGCTGTTTTTT. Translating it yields CASSGQGANTGELFF.

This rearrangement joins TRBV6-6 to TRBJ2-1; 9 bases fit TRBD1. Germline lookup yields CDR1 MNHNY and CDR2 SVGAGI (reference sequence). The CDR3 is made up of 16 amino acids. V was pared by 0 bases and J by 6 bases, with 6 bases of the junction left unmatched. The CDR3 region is CASSYSSGTGRNEQFF. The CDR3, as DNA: TGTGCCAGCAGTTACTCGAGTGGGACAGGGCGCAATGAGCAGTTCTTC.

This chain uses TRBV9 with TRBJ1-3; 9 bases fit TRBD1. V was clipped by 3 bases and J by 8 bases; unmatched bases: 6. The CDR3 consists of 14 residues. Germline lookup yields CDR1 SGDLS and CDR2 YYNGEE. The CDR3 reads CASSGGQGRDTIYF. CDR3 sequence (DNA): TGTGCCAGCAGCGGGGGACAGGGCCGGGACACCATATATTTT.

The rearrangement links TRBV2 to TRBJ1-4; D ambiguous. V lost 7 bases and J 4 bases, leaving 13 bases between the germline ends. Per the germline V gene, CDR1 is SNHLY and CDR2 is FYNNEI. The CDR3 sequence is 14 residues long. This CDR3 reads CASNGPLLNEKLFF. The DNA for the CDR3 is TGTGCCAGCAACGGACCTCTACTTAATGAAAAACTGTTTTTT.

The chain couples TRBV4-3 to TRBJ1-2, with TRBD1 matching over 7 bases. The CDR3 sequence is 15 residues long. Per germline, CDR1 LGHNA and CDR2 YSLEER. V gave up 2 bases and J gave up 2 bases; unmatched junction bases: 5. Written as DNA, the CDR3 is TGCGCCAGCAGCCAACGACAGGGAAAGAACTATGGCTACACCTTC. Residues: CASSQRQGKNYGYTF.

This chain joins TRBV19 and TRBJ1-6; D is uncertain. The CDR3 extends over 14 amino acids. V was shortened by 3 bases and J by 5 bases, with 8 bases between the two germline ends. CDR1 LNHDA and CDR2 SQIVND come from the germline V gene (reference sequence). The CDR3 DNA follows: TGTGCCAGTAGTATCCACGGGGATAATTCACCCCTCCACTTT. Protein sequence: CASSIHGDNSPLHF.

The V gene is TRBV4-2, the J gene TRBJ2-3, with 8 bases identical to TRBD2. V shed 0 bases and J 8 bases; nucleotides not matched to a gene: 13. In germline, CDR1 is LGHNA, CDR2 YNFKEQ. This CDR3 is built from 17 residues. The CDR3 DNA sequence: TGTGCCAGCAGCCAAGAACCCGGCGGGACTAGATATGTTACGCAGTATTTT. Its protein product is CASSQEPGGTRYVTQYF.

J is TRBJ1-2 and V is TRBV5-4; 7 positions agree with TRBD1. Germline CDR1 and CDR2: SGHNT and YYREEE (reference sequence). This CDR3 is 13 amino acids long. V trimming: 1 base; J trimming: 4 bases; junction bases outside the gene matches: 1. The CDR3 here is CASSLYRGYGYTF. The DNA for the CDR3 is TGTGCCAGCAGCTTGTACAGGGGCTATGGCTACACCTTC.

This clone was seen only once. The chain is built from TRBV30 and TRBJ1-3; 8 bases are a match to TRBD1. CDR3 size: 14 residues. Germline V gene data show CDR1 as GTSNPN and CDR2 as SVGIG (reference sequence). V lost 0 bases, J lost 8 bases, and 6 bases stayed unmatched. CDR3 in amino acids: CAWSVKAGGDTIYF. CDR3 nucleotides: TGTGCCTGGAGTGTAAAGGCAGGGGGCGACACCATATATTTT.

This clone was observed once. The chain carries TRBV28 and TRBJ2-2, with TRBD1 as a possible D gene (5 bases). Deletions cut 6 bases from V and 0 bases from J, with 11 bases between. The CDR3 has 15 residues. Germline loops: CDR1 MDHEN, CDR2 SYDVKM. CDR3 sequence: CASRLRAANTGELFF. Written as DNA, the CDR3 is TGTGCCAGCAGACTCAGGGCTGCGAACACCGGGGAGCTGTTTTTT. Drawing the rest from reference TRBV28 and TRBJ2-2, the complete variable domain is DVKVTQSSRYLVKRTGEKVFLECVQDMDHENMFWYRQDPGLGLRLIYFSYDVKMKEKGDIPEGYSVSREKKERFSLILESASTNQTSMYLCASRLRAANTGELFFGEGSRLTVL.

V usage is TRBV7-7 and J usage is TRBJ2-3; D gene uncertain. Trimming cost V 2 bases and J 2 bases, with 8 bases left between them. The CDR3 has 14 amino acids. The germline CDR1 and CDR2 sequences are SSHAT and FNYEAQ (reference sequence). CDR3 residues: CASSLTQNTDTQYF. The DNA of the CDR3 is TGTGCCAGCAGCTTAACGCAGAACACAGATACGCAGTATTTT. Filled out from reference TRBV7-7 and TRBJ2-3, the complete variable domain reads GAGVSQSPRYKVTKRGQDVTLRCDPISSHATLYWYQQALGQGPEFLTYFNYEAQPDKSGLPSDRFSAERPEGSISTLTIQRTEQRDSAMYRCASSLTQNTDTQYFGPGTRLTVL.